These 27 T cell receptor beta chains share one sample of origin, sequenced in a study of blood T cell repertoires in COVID-19. The assay was immunoSEQ multiplex PCR, and TCRdb's table has in-frame clones only and misses some. The repertoire holds more than 9,500 clones, roughly 91% seen once, with about 20% in the top ten. Source material: peripheral blood. These receptors were taken from a woman aged 55-69 years with active COVID-19.

The rearrangement joins TRBV12-5 to TRBJ2-1; TRBD1 matches at 7 bases. The ends lost 0 bases at V and 6 bases at J; junction bases unmatched: 2. The CDR3 loop spans 14 amino acids. Germline CDR1 reads LGHNT; CDR2 reads FRNRAP. The CDR3 sequence is CASGLVAGGNEQFF. CDR3 bases: TGTGCTAGTGGTTTGGTGGCAGGGGGCAATGAGCAGTTCTTC.

The genes are TRBV7-2 and TRBJ2-3; D is uncertain. This CDR3 spans 14 amino acids. Germline V lookup: CDR1 SGHTA, CDR2 FQGNSA. V was cut by 5 bases and J by 4 bases, with 13 bases left in between. CDR3 nucleotide sequence: TGTGCCAGCAGCCCCCCTCGCAGGCCAGATACGCAGTATTTT. This encodes CASSPPRRPDTQYF.

V is TRBV10-3 and J is TRBJ2-2; TRBD2 is a possible D gene (5 bases). The V gene's germline CDR1 is ENHRY and CDR2 SYGVKD. V was trimmed by 8 bases and J by 5 bases, leaving 15 bases between them. CDR3 length equals 14 residues. The chain's CDR3 is CAIGGAGDTGELFF. CDR3 DNA sequence: TGTGCCATCGGAGGAGCTGGGGATACCGGGGAGCTGTTTTTT.

This chain uses TRBV9 with TRBJ2-5, with 7 bases identical to TRBD1. The length of the CDR3 is 14 residues. Germline V gene lookup returns CDR1 SGDLS and CDR2 YYNGEE. V shed 3 bases and J 3 bases; nucleotides not matched to a gene: 5. The CDR3 sequence: CASSEGQQKETQYF. CDR3 DNA: TGTGCCAGCAGCGAGGGACAGCAGAAAGAGACCCAGTACTTC.

In DNA, the CDR3 is TGTGCCACCAGTGATCCCTCCGACAGGGGAACCGGGGAGCTGTTTTTT. Residues: CATSDPSDRGTGELFF. The V call is TRBV24-1, the J call TRBJ2-2, with 8 bases aligning to TRBD1. The ends lost 3 bases at V and 5 bases at J; junction bases unmatched: 7. The CDR3 consists of 16 residues. The germline gives CDR1 KGHDR, CDR2 SFDVKD.

The chain employs TRBV2 and TRBJ1-6, with D possibly TRBD1 on 6 matching bases. Trimming removed 6 bases from V and 10 bases from J, with 13 bases in between. The CDR3 is 13 residues long. Looked up from germline, CDR1 is SNHLY and CDR2 is FYNNEI. The CDR3 reads CASRNRVLSPLHF. The CDR3 DNA reads TGTGCCAGCAGGAACAGGGTTTTGTCACCCCTCCACTTT. The whole variable domain, remainder taken from reference TRBV2 and TRBJ1-6, is EPEVTQTPSHQVTQMGQEVILRCVPISNHLYFYWYRQILGQKVEFLVSFYNNEISEKSEIFDDQFSVERPDGSNFTLKIRSTKLEDSAMYFCASRNRVLSPLHFGNGTRLTVT.

The chain uses TRBV27 and TRBJ2-1, with D perhaps matching TRBD1 (6 bases). The V and J ends lost 4 bases and 5 bases respectively, with 15 bases between them. CDR1 MNHEY and CDR2 SMNVEV come from the germline V gene (reference sequence). The CDR3 spans 15 residues. The CDR3 loop reads CASSSAGTRNNEQFF. The CDR3 nucleotides are TGTGCCAGCAGTTCCGCCGGGACACGAAACAATGAGCAGTTCTTC.

The chain recombines TRBV7-2 with TRBJ2-7, with 8 nucleotides matching TRBD2. This CDR3 is 14 amino acids long. V shed 5 bases and J 2 bases; nucleotides not matched to a gene: 5. Germline CDR1 SGHTA, CDR2 FQGNSA. Written as DNA, the CDR3 is TGTGCCAGCAGCCCACGACTAGCGCCCTACGAGCAGTACTTC. It codes for CASSPRLAPYEQYF. Using reference TRBV7-2 and TRBJ2-7 for the parts outside the CDR3, the full variable domain is GAGVSQSPSNKVTEKGKDVELRCDPISGHTALYWYRQSLGQGLEFLIYFQGNSAPDKSGLPSDRFSAERTGGSVSTLTIQRTQQEDSAVYLCASSPRLAPYEQYFGPGTRLTVT.

This clone was recorded once. The J gene is TRBJ1-1, the V gene TRBV10-1; D gene unclear. Germline CDR1 WNHNN, CDR2 SYGVQD (reference sequence). There are 12 residues in the CDR3. V was cut by 6 bases and J by 1 base, with 6 bases left in between. The CDR3 DNA reads as TGCGCCAGCAGGCCAGAGAACACTGAAGCTTTCTTT. It encodes CASRPENTEAFF.

The rearrangement links TRBV7-8 to TRBJ1-1, with D possibly being TRBD1 (6 bases). Trimming shortened V by 7 bases and J by 1 base, and 13 bases separated the two germline ends. The CDR3 totals 14 residues. Per the germline V gene, CDR1 is SGHVS and CDR2 is FQNEAQ. DNA of the CDR3: TGTGCCAGCACCATGGGAGGGGGGAACACTGAAGCTTTCTTT. It is translated as CASTMGGGNTEAFF.

The rearrangement links TRBV9 to TRBJ2-3; 8 nucleotides line up with TRBD2. CDR3 length equals 18 residues. V was clipped by 0 bases and J by 0 bases; unmatched bases: 9. Germline assignment: CDR1 SGDLS and CDR2 YYNGEE. As DNA, the CDR3 is TGTGCCAGCAGCGTAGCTACGGGGGGGATCCTTAGCACAGATACGCAGTATTTT. Translating gives CASSVATGGILSTDTQYF.

V gene TRBV2 combines with J gene TRBJ1-2, with 11 bases that match TRBD1. V was pared by 1 base and J by 6 bases, with 7 bases of the junction left unmatched. Germline CDR1 SNHLY, CDR2 FYNNEI. The CDR3 length is 16 residues. Here the CDR3 reads CASSEGVGQGAHGYTF. The DNA of the CDR3 is TGTGCCAGCAGTGAAGGGGTCGGACAGGGGGCGCATGGCTACACCTTC.

This clone was seen a handful of times. The chain has TRBV5-6 and TRBJ2-6; D uncertain. CDR1 is SGHDT, CDR2 YYEEEE, per germline. Trimming pared 4 bases from V and 4 bases from J, leaving 12 bases between. The CDR3 spans 15 residues. CDR3 protein: CASSPVGSGANVLTF. The CDR3 DNA reads as TGTGCCAGCAGCCCCGTCGGGTCAGGGGCCAACGTCCTGACTTTC.

The sample holds a few counts of this clone. The genes are TRBV5-1 and TRBJ2-3; D is ambiguous. The germline V and J ends were trimmed by 4 bases and 2 bases, with 14 bases remaining between them. Germline-derived CDR1 and CDR2 are SGHRS and YFSETQ. The CDR3 runs 15 residues. Written as DNA, the CDR3 is TGCGCCAGCAGCCCCCTGGTCCCACTCACAGATACGCAGTATTTT. Its protein is CASSPLVPLTDTQYF.

The table lists this clone with a count of one. The chain carries TRBV19 and TRBJ2-6; D is possibly TRBD1 (5 bases). Germline V lookup: CDR1 LNHDA, CDR2 SQIVND (reference sequence). Trimming removed 7 bases at V and 1 base at J, with 8 bases between. CDR3 length equals 14 residues. The CDR3 bases are TGTGCCAGTATCGCAGGGTCTGGGGCCAACGTCCTGACTTTC. It translates to CASIAGSGANVLTF.

The V call is TRBV3-1 (or the pseudogene TRBV3-2), the J call TRBJ1-5, with D maybe TRBD1 (6 bases). CDR3 length equals 16 residues. V was shortened by 4 bases and J by 10 bases, with 23 bases between the two germline ends. Germline assignment: CDR1 LGHDT and CDR2 YNNKEL (reference sequence). CDR3 sequence reads: CASSPTEGGPASPQHF. CDR3 coding DNA: TGTGCCAGCAGCCCCACTGAAGGGGGACCAGCCTCTCCCCAGCATTTT.

The V gene is TRBV12-3 or TRBV12-4, the J gene TRBJ2-4, with D tentatively TRBD2 (5 bases). V was shortened by 1 base and J by 7 bases, with 8 bases between the two germline ends. This CDR3 is 13 amino acids long. CDR3 DNA: TGTGCCAGCAGTTTAGAAACTAGTAACATTCAGTACTTC. This encodes CASSLETSNIQYF.

The rearrangement joins TRBV29-1 to TRBJ2-5; 8 bases align to TRBD1. CDR1 and CDR2 from the germline V gene are SQVTM and ANQGSEA. This CDR3 has 17 residues. The trim removed 3 bases at V and 5 bases at J, leaving 17 bases unmatched. Here the CDR3 reads CSVEPRDRLLSGETQYF. Here the CDR3 DNA reads TGCAGCGTTGAGCCCCGGGACAGGCTCTTAAGTGGGGAGACCCAGTACTTC.

The J gene is TRBJ1-6, the V gene TRBV18; D remains unclear. There are 13 residues in the CDR3. Germline V gene lookup returns CDR1 KGHSH and CDR2 LQKENI. The V and J ends lost 5 bases and 9 bases respectively, with 11 bases between them. CDR3 bases: TGTGCCAGCTCAGCCGGGATGGGTTCACCCCTCCACTTT. Its protein is CASSAGMGSPLHF.

The chain couples TRBV19 to TRBJ1-5; D unclear. V shed 5 bases and J shed 7 bases, with 12 bases lying between them. Germline assignment: CDR1 LNHDA and CDR2 SQIVND (reference sequence). The CDR3 spans 13 residues. The chain's CDR3 is CASSFGLTQPQHF. The CDR3 nucleotides read TGTGCCAGTAGTTTCGGACTGACCCAGCCCCAGCATTTT.

The V and J genes are TRBV7-9 and TRBJ2-7; D call uncertain. The CDR3 runs to 15 residues. V lost 5 bases, J lost 7 bases, and 21 bases lay in between. The germline V gene encodes CDR1 SEHNR and CDR2 FQNEAQ (reference sequence). CDR3 sequence: CASSNKIRVDVEQYF. CDR3 nucleotides: TGTGCCAGCAGCAATAAAATTCGGGTCGATGTGGAGCAGTACTTC.

To note about this clone: A junction end diverges from the germline sequence, so it may reflect a read error. The rearrangement links TRBV12-5 to TRBJ1-5, with TRBD1 matching over 9 bases. This CDR3 is 22 amino acids long. Germline CDR1 is LGHNT and CDR2 is FRNRAP. CDR3 sequence reads: CASGLVQRWGTGMTRSIQPQHF. The CDR3 DNA reads TGTGCTAGTGGTTTGGTCCAGAGATGGGGGACAGGGATGACTCGTAGCATTCAGCCCCAGCATTTT. The full variable domain, completed using reference TRBV12-5 and TRBJ1-5, is DARVTQTPRHKVTEMGQEVTMRCQPILGHNTVFWYRQTMMQGLELLAYFRNRAPLDDSGMPKDRFSAEMPDATLATLKIQPSEPRDSAVYFCASGLVQRWGTGMTRSIQPQHFGDGTRLSIL.

The V gene is TRBV7-9, the J gene TRBJ2-1; TRBD1 matches at 9 bases. CDR1 is SEHNR, CDR2 FQNEAQ, per germline (reference sequence). The CDR3 has 16 amino acids. Trimming cost V 4 bases and J 6 bases; bases outside gene matches: 10. Written as DNA, the CDR3 is TGTGCCAGCAGCTCACAAGGACAGGGGAATGTCAATGAGCAGTTCTTC. Translation gives CASSSQGQGNVNEQFF.

In this sample, this clone turned up a few times. The genes are TRBV3-1 (or the pseudogene TRBV3-2) and TRBJ2-3; D unclear. V was shortened by 2 bases and J by 6 bases, with 12 bases between the two germline ends. This CDR3 contains 14 residues. From germline, CDR1 is LGHDT and CDR2 YNNKEL (reference sequence). The DNA of the CDR3 is TGTGCCAGCAGCCAAACCCCCATCGGGGATACGCAGTATTTT. Translation: CASSQTPIGDTQYF.

The chain combines TRBV15 with TRBJ1-2; D call uncertain. CDR1 is LNHNV, CDR2 YYDKDF, per germline (reference sequence). The CDR3 loop spans 13 amino acids. With 6 bases removed from V and 4 bases from J, the gap between germline ends came to 12 bases. CDR3 protein: CATRDGRSYGYTF. DNA of the CDR3: TGTGCCACCAGGGATGGGAGATCCTATGGCTACACCTTC.

There are a few counts of this clone. The chain joins TRBV2 to TRBJ2-3; 9 bases fit TRBD1. CDR1 SNHLY and CDR2 FYNNEI come from the germline V gene. Losses at the gene ends were 6 bases for V and 1 base for J; bases not matched to a gene: 8. This CDR3 has 16 amino acids. DNA for the CDR3: TGTGCCAGCAGCGTTACATGGGACAGGGGCACAGATACGCAGTATTTT. As protein: CASSVTWDRGTDTQYF.

The chain carries TRBV6-5 and TRBJ1-5; D might be TRBD1 (6 bases). This CDR3 is built from 13 residues. V was clipped by 5 bases and J by 4 bases, with 9 bases between them. CDR1 and CDR2 (germline): MNHEY, SVGAGI. In DNA, the CDR3 is TGTGCCAGCAGTAGGGGGGGGAATCAGCCCCAGCATTTT. Protein product: CASSRGGNQPQHF.